The sequence of this TCR beta chain was determined in a study of memory CD4+ T cells and cytomegalovirus serostatus. About the research overall: Of the healthy Belgian adults, 9 were CMV seropositive and around 22 seronegative.

Clones were sequenced by immunoSEQ multiplex PCR, and TCRdb holds only the in-frame ones, with some missing. The sample has tens of thousands of clones; approximately 80% are singletons. The sort gate was single viable CD3+CD4+CD8-CD45RO+ cells for memory CD4+ T cells. Germline CDR1 and CDR2: LGHNA and YNFKEQ. With V trimmed by 1 base and J by 4 bases, 3 bases remained unmatched. The CDR3 totals 16 residues. Study outcomes and limitations: CD4+ memory repertoires contained about 40% of the roughly 150 reported CMV TCRbeta sequences. Repertoires predicted CMV serostatus with median bootstrapped AUC of roughly 0.95.

In the case of this clone: The antigen is not known. This sample also contains other DNA sequences that code for the same CDR3.

Sequencing used memory CD4+ T cells from blood. The rearrangement joins TRBV4-2 to TRBJ2-1; 11 bases are a match to TRBD2. The clonotype originates from an adult in good health and CMV-seronegative. CDR3 in DNA: TGTGCCAGCAGCCAAGTATCTAGCGGGGGGTACAATGAGCAGTTCTTC. Its translation is CASSQVSSGGYNEQFF.